This entry features one TCR beta chain sequence. The antigen is undetermined. This sample was taken from a study of T cell responses to AZD1222 COVID-19 vaccine. Study conclusions and caveats: Regions 160-218 and 743-854 dominated among vaccine-associated CD4 TCRs spanning spike. Only a handful of AZD1222 recipients, several in all, had baseline seropositivity.

The CDR3 is 15 residues long. Germline V gene sequence: CDR1 SNHLY, CDR2 FYNNEI. V gave up 9 bases and J gave up 4 bases; unmatched junction bases: 7. Sequencing was performed with immunoSEQ multiplex PCR; in TCRdb, only in-frame clones are kept and a portion is missing. The sample comprises over 100,000 clones, around 91% of which are singletons, and roughly 1.8% rests with the top ten. The TCR was taken from an adult in good health. This sample comprised peripheral blood, obtained on day 0 of AZD1222 vaccination. This chain links TRBV2 with TRBJ2-2, with 11 bases that match TRBD1. For the CDR3, the DNA is TGTGCCAGGACTTCCGGGACAGGGGGCACCGGGGAGCTGTTTTTT. This gives the protein CARTSGTGGTGELFF.